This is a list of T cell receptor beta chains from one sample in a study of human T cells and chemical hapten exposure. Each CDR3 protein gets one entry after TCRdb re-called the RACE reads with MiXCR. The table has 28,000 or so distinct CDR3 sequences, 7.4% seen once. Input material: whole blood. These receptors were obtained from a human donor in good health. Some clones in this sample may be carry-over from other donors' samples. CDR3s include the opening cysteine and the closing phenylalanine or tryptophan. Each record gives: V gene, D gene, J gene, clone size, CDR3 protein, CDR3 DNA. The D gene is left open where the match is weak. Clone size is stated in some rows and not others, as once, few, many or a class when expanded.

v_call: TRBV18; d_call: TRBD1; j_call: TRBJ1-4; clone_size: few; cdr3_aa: CASSPRTGGNEKLFF; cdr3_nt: TGTGCCAGCTCCCCCAGGACAGGGGGCAATGAAAAACTGTTTTTT
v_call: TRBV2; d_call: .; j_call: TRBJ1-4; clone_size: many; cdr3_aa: CASSTAPGFNEKLFF; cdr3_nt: TGTGCCAGCAGTACTGCCCCGGGATTTAATGAAAAACTGTTTTTT
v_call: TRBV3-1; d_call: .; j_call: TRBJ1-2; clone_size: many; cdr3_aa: CASSQGALYGYTF; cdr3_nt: TGTGCCAGCAGCCAAGGGGCCTTGTATGGCTACACCTTC
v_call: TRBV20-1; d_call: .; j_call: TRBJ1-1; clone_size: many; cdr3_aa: CSARDHQRMNTEAFF; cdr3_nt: TGCAGTGCTAGAGATCACCAACGCATGAACACTGAAGCTTTCTTT
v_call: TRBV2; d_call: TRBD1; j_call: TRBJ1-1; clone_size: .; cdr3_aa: CASGGQWNTEAFF; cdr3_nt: TGTGCCAGCGGGGGACAGTGGAACACTGAAGCTTTCTTT
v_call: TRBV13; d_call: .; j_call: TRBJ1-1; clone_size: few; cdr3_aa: CASSLRPGIRVTEAFF; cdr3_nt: TGTGCCAGCAGCTTACGGCCGGGGATTCGAGTCACTGAAGCTTTCTTT
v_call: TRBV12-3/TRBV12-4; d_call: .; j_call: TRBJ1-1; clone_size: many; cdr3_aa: CASSFRARANTEAFF; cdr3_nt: TGTGCCAGCAGTTTTCGCGCCAGGGCGAACACTGAAGCTTTCTTT
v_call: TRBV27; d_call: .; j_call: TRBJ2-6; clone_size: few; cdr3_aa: CASSLDGANVLTF; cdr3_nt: TGTGCCAGCAGTTTAGATGGGGCCAACGTCCTGACTTTC
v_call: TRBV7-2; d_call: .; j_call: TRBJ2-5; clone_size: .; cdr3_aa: CASSSWEQETQYF; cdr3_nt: TGTGCCAGCAGCTCGTGGGAACAAGAGACCCAGTACTTC
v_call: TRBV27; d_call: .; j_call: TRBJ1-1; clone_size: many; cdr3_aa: CASSLSGKAFF; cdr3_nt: TGTGCCAGCAGTTTGTCCGGGAAAGCTTTCTTT
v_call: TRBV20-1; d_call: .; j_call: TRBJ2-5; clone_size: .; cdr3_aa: CSARDTGSQETQYF; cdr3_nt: TGCAGTGCTAGAGATACGGGCAGCCAAGAGACCCAGTACTTC
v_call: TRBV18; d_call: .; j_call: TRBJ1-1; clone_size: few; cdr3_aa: CASSPREVNTEAFF; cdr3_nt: TGTGCCAGCTCACCACGGGAAGTAAACACTGAAGCTTTCTTT
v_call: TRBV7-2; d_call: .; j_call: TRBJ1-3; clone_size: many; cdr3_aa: CASSLRQGGNTIYF; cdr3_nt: TGTGCCAGCAGCTTACGGCAGGGGGGAAACACCATATATTTT
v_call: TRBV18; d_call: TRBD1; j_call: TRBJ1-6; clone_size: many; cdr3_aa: CASSPDRGPLPLHF; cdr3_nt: TGTGCCAGCTCACCTGACAGGGGTCCTCTCCCCCTCCACTTT
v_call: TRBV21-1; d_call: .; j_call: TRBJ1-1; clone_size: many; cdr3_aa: CASIPLGEAFF; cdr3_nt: TGTGCCAGCATCCCACTTGGTGAAGCTTTCTTT
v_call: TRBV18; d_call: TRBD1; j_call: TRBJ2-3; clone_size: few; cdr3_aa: CASSPRTGLQDTQYF; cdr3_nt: TGTGCCAGCTCACCCCGGACAGGGTTGCAAGATACGCAGTATTTT
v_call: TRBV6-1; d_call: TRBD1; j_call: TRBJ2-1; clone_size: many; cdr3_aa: CASSRIRLRDREHNEQFF; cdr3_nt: TGTGCCAGCAGTCGTATACGCTTACGGGACAGGGAACACAATGAGCAGTTCTTC
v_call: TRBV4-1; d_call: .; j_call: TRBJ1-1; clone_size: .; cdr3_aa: CASSQESQGIEAFF; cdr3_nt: TGCGCCAGCAGCCAAGAGTCACAGGGTATTGAAGCTTTCTTT
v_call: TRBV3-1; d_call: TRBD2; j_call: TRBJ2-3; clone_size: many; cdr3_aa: CASSSVGTTITDTQYF; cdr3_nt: TGTGCCAGCAGCTCCGTAGGGACTACAATAACAGATACGCAGTATTTT
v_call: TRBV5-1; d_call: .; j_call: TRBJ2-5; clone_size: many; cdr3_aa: CASEDPGSQETQYF; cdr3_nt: TGCGCCAGCGAAGATCCAGGGAGCCAAGAGACCCAGTACTTC
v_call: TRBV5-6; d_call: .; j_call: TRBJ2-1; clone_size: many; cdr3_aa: CASSRIQGGEQFF; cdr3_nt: TGTGCCAGCAGCCGTATACAGGGCGGGGAGCAGTTCTTC
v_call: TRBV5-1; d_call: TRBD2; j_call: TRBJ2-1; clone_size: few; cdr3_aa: CASSSKTSGDSYNEQFF; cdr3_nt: TGCGCCAGCAGCTCCAAGACTAGCGGGGACTCCTACAATGAGCAGTTCTTC
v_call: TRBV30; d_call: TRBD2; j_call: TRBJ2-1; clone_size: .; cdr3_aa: CASDWQRGRLNYNEQFF; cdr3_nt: TGTGCCTCTGACTGGCAGCGGGGGCGACTTAACTACAATGAGCAGTTCTTC
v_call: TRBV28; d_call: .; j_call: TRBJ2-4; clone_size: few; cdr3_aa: CASSLRQEGNIQYF; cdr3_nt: TGTGCCAGCAGTCTGCGACAGGAGGGAAACATTCAGTACTTC
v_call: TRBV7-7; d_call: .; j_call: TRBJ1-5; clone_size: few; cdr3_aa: CASSLGQRNQPQHF; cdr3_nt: TGTGCTAGCAGCTTAGGACAGCGCAATCAGCCCCAGCATTTT
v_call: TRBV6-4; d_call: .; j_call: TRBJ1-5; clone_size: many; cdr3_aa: CASSDSADRSRSNQPQHF; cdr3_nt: TGTGCCAGCAGTGACTCGGCTGACAGATCACGTAGCAATCAGCCCCAGCATTTT
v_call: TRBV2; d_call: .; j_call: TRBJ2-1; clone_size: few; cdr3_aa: CASSRTTGSYNEQFF; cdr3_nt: TGTGCCAGCAGTCGGACAACTGGCTCCTACAATGAGCAGTTCTTC
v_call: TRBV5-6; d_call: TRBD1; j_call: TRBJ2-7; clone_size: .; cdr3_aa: CASSFPTGTTGEQYF; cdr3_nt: TGTGCCAGCAGCTTCCCGACAGGGACGACGGGTGAGCAGTACTTC
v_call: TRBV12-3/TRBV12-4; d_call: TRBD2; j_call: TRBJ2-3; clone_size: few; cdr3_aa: CASSLDGGGIGTDTQYF; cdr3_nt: TGTGCCAGCAGTTTAGACGGGGGGGGAATTGGCACAGATACGCAGTATTTT
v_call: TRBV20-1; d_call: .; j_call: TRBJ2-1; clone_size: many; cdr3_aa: CSARGKTQRTRGFF; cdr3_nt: TGCAGTGCTAGAGGGAAGACTCAACGAACTCGGGGGTTCTTC
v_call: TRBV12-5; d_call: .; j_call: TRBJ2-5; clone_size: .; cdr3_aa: CASGLAGGQETQYF; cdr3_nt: TGTGCTAGTGGTTTGGCCGGAGGACAAGAGACCCAGTACTTC
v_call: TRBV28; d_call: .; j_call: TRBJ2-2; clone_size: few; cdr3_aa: CASSYRLENTGELFF; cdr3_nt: TGTGCCAGCAGTTACCGACTAGAGAACACCGGGGAGCTGTTTTTT
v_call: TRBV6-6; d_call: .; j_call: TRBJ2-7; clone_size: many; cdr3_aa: CASREGNEQYF; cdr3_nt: TGTGCCAGCAGAGAAGGGAACGAGCAGTACTTC
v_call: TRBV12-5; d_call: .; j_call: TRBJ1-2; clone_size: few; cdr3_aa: CASGLVLSGGGGYTF; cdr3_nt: TGTGCTAGTGGTTTGGTACTGAGCGGGGGCGGTGGCTACACCTTC
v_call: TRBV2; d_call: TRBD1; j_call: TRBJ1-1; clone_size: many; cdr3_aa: CASSTGAGTEAFF; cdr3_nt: TGTGCCAGCAGCACAGGGGCGGGCACTGAAGCTTTCTTT
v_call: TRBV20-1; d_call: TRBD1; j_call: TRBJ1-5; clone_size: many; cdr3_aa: CSAATETGGFQPQHF; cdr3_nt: TGCAGTGCTGCCACGGAGACAGGGGGCTTTCAGCCCCAGCATTTT
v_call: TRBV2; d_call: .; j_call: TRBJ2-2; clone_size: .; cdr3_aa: CASSPGTLNTGERFF; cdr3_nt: TGTGCCAGCAGCCCCGGGACTCTGAACACCGGGGAGCGGTTTTTT
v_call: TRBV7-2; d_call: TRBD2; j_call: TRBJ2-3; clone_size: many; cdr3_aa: CASSSRTSGSTDTQYF; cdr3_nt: TGTGCCAGCAGCTCCCGGACTAGCGGATCCACAGATACGCAGTATTTT
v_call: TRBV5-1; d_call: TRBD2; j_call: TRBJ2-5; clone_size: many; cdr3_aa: CASSLIAGVRQETQYF; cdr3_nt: TGCGCCAGCAGCTTGATAGCGGGGGTCCGACAAGAGACCCAGTACTTC
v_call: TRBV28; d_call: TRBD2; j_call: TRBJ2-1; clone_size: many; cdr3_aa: CASSSPGPGGPHNEQFF; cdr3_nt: TGTGCCAGCAGTTCCCCCGGCCCGGGAGGGCCCCACAATGAGCAGTTCTTC
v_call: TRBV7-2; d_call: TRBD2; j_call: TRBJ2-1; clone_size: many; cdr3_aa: CASSLGTSGYNEQFF; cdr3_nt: TGTGCCAGCAGCCTGGGGACTAGCGGATACAATGAGCAGTTCTTC
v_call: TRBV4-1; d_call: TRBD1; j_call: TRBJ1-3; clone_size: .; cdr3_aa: CASSFQGGSTGNTIYF; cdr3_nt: TGCGCCAGCAGCTTCCAAGGGGGCTCAACTGGAAACACCATATATTTT
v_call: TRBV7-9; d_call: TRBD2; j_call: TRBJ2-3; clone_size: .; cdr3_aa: CASSSLVDSGADTQYF; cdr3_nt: TGTGCCAGCAGCTCGCTGGTGGATAGCGGGGCAGATACGCAGTATTTT
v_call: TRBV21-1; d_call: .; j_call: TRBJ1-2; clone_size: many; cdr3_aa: CASSKSCTVNYGYTF; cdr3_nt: TGTGCCAGCAGCAAATCTTGTACAGTGAACTATGGCTACACCTTC
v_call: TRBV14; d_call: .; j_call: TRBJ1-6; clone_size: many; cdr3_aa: CASSQTGKDNSPLHF; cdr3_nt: TGTGCCAGCAGCCAAACAGGGAAGGATAATTCACCCCTCCACTTT
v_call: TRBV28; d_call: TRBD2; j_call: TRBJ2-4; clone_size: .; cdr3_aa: CASSLESSGSFWNIQYF; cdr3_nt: TGTGCCAGCAGTTTAGAGTCTAGCGGGAGTTTTTGGAACATTCAGTACTTC
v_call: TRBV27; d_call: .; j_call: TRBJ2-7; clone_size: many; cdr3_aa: CASSHRAGRAYEQYF; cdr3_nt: TGTGCCAGCAGTCATCGGGCAGGGCGGGCCTACGAGCAGTACTTC
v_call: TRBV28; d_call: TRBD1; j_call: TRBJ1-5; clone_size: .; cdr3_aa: CASSLPGQGRNQPQHF; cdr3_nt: TGTGCCAGCAGTCTTCCGGGACAGGGGCGCAATCAGCCCCAGCATTTT
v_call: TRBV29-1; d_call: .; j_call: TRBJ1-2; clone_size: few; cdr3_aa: CSVTSGGDGYTF; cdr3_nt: TGCAGCGTTACGAGTGGGGGGGACGGCTACACCTTC
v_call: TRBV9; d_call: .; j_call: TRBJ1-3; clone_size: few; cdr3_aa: CASSVGSRAGNTIYF; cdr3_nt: TGTGCCAGCAGCGTAGGAAGTAGGGCTGGAAACACCATATATTTT
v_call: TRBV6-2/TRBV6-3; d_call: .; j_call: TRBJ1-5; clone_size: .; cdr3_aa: CASSYSKQQLLGGNQPQHF; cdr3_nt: TGTGCCAGCAGTTACTCGAAACAACAGCTCCTTGGGGGCAATCAGCCCCAGCATTTT
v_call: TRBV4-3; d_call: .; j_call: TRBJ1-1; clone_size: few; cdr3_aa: CASSQDRKGPLNTEAFF; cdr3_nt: TGCGCCAGCAGCCAAGATCGGAAGGGGCCGCTGAACACTGAAGCTTTCTTT
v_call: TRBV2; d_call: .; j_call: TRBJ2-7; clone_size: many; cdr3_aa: CASSEGTARTEQYF; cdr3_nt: TGTGCCAGCAGTGAGGGGACGGCACGCACCGAGCAGTACTTC
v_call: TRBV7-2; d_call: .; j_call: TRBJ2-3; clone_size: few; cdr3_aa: CASSQVEGDTQYF; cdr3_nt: TGTGCCAGCAGCCAGGTAGAAGGAGATACGCAGTATTTT
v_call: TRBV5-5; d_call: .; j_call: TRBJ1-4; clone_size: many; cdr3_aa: CASSLGRSNEKLFF; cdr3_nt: TGTGCCAGCAGCTTGGGCAGGTCTAATGAAAAACTGTTTTTT
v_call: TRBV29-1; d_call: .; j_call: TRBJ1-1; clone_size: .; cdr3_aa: CSVMNTEAFF; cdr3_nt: TGCAGCGTGATGAACACTGAAGCTTTCTTT
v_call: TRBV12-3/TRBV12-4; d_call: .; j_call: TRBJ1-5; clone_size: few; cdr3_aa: CASSYGNQPQHF; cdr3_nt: TGTGCCAGCAGTTACGGAAATCAGCCCCAGCATTTT
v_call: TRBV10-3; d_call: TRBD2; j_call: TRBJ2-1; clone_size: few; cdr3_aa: CAISEGSLAGNNEQFF; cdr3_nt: TGTGCCATCAGTGAAGGTAGTCTAGCGGGAAACAATGAGCAGTTCTTC
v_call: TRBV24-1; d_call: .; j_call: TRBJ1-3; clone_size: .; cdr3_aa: CATSDPTENTIYF; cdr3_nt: TGTGCCACCAGTGACCCGACCGAAAACACCATATATTTT